These 24 T cell receptor beta chains originate from one sample sequenced in a study of OX40 agonist ivuxolimab in advanced cancers. Clones were read by immunoSEQ multiplex PCR, and TCRdb kept only the in-frame ones, dropping some. The data hold 100,000 or so clones, with about 90% observed a single time. The sequencing here drew on CD4+ or CD8+ T cells sorted from blood, taken in a trial of the OX40 agonist ivuxolimab. The origin of the receptors is an adult with an advanced solid tumor such as melanoma, head and neck, liver or kidney cancer.

This rearrangement joins TRBV28 to TRBJ2-7; TRBD1 matches at 10 bases. Germline V gene lookup returns CDR1 MDHEN and CDR2 SYDVKM. The CDR3 consists of 14 residues. V was clipped by 8 bases and J by 2 bases; unmatched bases: 6. CDR3 DNA sequence: TGTGCCAGCCAGACAGGGGGCCGGACCTACGAGCAGTACTTC. Translated: CASQTGGRTYEQYF.

This sequence joins TRBV11-2 and TRBJ1-3, with 7 bases matching TRBD1. The CDR3 is made up of 16 amino acids. Germline V gene lookup returns CDR1 SGHAT and CDR2 FQNNGV. The V segment lost 5 bases and the J segment 0 bases; nucleotides outside the gene matches: 7. CDR3 DNA: TGTGCCAGCAGCCCTACAGGGGCGAGCTCTGGAAACACCATATATTTT. It specifies CASSPTGASSGNTIYF. The variable domain in full, with the rest retrieved from reference TRBV11-2 and TRBJ1-3, is EAGVAQSPRYKIIEKRQSVAFWCNPISGHATLYWYQQILGQGPKLLIQFQNNGVVDDSQLPKDRFSAERLKGVDSTLKIQPAKLEDSAVYLCASSPTGASSGNTIYFGEGSWLTVV.

A single count supports this clone. The gene calls are TRBV18 and TRBJ1-5; D is unresolved. Trimming cost V 2 bases and J 5 bases, with 7 bases left between them. Germline V lookup: CDR1 KGHSH, CDR2 LQKENI. The CDR3 loop spans 13 amino acids. The CDR3 DNA reads as TGTGCCAGCTCACCAATCTATGATCAGCCCCAGCATTTT. Translated: CASSPIYDQPQHF.

The chain is built from TRBV7-2 and TRBJ2-7, with 12 bases lining up with TRBD2. V gave up 6 bases and J gave up 1 base; unmatched junction bases: 4. The germline CDR1 and CDR2 sequences are SGHTA and FQGNSA. The CDR3 has 15 amino acids. CDR3 coding DNA: TGTGCCAGCAGGTCGGGACTAGCGGGTTCCTACGAGCAGTACTTC. Amino acid sequence: CASRSGLAGSYEQYF.

This clone was detected a few times. The gene calls are TRBV6-5 and TRBJ1-2, with 9 bases matching TRBD1. V was pared by 6 bases and J by 4 bases, with 6 bases of the junction left unmatched. This CDR3 comprises 14 residues. Germline CDR1 MNHEY, CDR2 SVGAGI. The CDR3 nucleotides read TGTGCCAGCAGCAAACAGGGGGCAGGCTATGGCTACACCTTC. Protein: CASSKQGAGYGYTF.

The rearrangement joins TRBV30 to TRBJ1-1; no clear D gene. The germline CDR1 and CDR2 sequences are GTSNPN and SVGIG (reference sequence). Trimming stripped 4 bases from V and 1 base from J, with 10 bases between. CDR3 size: 13 residues. The CDR3 loop is CAWKDGANTEAFF. The CDR3 DNA is TGTGCCTGGAAGGACGGAGCGAACACTGAAGCTTTCTTT.

The chain carries TRBV29-1 and TRBJ1-3; unclear D gene. This CDR3 contains 15 residues. Germline V gene lookup returns CDR1 SQVTM and CDR2 ANQGSEA. Trimming removed 6 bases from V and 0 bases from J, with 15 bases in between. The CDR3 bases are TGCAGCGTCTCCCAGATCGGGGACTCTGGAAACACCATATATTTT. Protein product: CSVSQIGDSGNTIYF.

V is TRBV19 and J is TRBJ2-5; tentative D call: TRBD1 (7 bases). V was shortened by 3 bases and J by 2 bases, with 16 bases between the two germline ends. CDR1 and CDR2 (germline): LNHDA, SQIVND (reference sequence). The CDR3 spans 16 residues. CDR3 sequence: CASSIQSRGEQETQYF. The CDR3 DNA reads TGTGCCAGTAGTATCCAATCCAGGGGGGAACAAGAGACCCAGTACTTC.

V usage is TRBV29-1 and J usage is TRBJ1-4, with D maybe TRBD1 (6 bases). The CDR3 totals 14 residues. Germline V CDR1 and CDR2: SQVTM, ANQGSEA. V was cut by 7 bases and J by 7 bases, with 19 bases left in between. In DNA form, the CDR3 reads TGCAGCGCGGCGGGACACCTTCTTGGTGAAAAACTGTTTTTT. Its translation is CSAAGHLLGEKLFF.

The chain couples TRBV15 to TRBJ2-3; possibly TRBD2 for D (6 bases). CDR3 length: 17 amino acids. Germline CDR1 LNHNV, CDR2 YYDKDF (reference sequence). Trimming stripped 5 bases from V and 0 bases from J, with 18 bases between. The CDR3 nucleotides are TGTGCCACCAGCCGTCCCTTGGGACTTTCTAGCACAGATACGCAGTATTTT. This codes for CATSRPLGLSSTDTQYF. Full variable domain (rest looked up from reference TRBV15 and TRBJ2-3): DAMVIQNPRYQVTQFGKPVTLSCSQTLNHNVMYWYQQKSSQAPKLLFHYYDKDFNNEADTPDNFQSRRPNTSFCFLDIRSPGLGDTAMYLCATSRPLGLSSTDTQYFGPGTRLTVL.

The rearrangement joins TRBV18 to TRBJ1-1, with TRBD1 matching over 11 bases. J was trimmed by 12 bases and V by 3 bases; bases with no gene match: 6. There are 13 residues in the CDR3. The germline V gene has CDR1 KGHSH and CDR2 LQKENI. The CDR3 DNA sequence: TGTGCCAGCTCACCGGACAGGGGGCTGACAACTTTCTTT. The encoded protein is CASSPDRGLTTFF.

This chain connects TRBV5-1 to TRBJ2-3; D is tentatively TRBD1 or TRBD2 (5 bases each). CDR1 is SGHRS, CDR2 YFSETQ, per germline. V was trimmed by 4 bases and J by 0 bases, leaving 15 bases between them. This CDR3 spans 16 amino acids. The CDR3 loop reads CASSPAGAGSTDTQYF. The CDR3 nucleotides are TGCGCCAGCAGCCCCGCCGGGGCGGGTAGCACAGATACGCAGTATTTT.

This chain joins TRBV7-9 and TRBJ2-3, with no clear D. Trimming pared 5 bases from V and 5 bases from J, leaving 5 bases between. The germline gives CDR1 SEHNR, CDR2 FQNEAQ (reference sequence). The CDR3 spans 11 residues. CDR3 nucleotide sequence: TGTGCCAGCAGCCGAGGAGATACGCAGTATTTT. It translates to CASSRGDTQYF.

This chain uses TRBV5-1 with TRBJ2-7; 14 bases are a match to TRBD2. The CDR3 runs to 18 residues. V was pared by 3 bases and J by 4 bases, with 12 bases of the junction left unmatched. Per the germline V gene, CDR1 is SGHRS and CDR2 is YFSETQ. For the CDR3, the DNA is TGCGCCAGCAGCTCCGGGGGACTAGCGGGAGCTTTATCGTACGAGCAGTACTTC. Translated, it gives CASSSGGLAGALSYEQYF.

This chain uses TRBV30 with TRBJ1-6; D gene ambiguous. V lost 6 bases to trimming and J lost 9 bases, with 9 bases between them. Germline V gene data show CDR1 as GTSNPN and CDR2 as SVGIG (reference sequence). This CDR3 is built from 11 residues. The chain's CDR3 is CACGMGSPLHF. Written as DNA, the CDR3 is TGTGCCTGCGGCATGGGTTCACCCCTCCACTTT.

This rearrangement joins TRBV7-2 to TRBJ2-1; 13 positions agree with TRBD2. Germline V gene lookup returns CDR1 SGHTA and CDR2 FQGNSA. V was pared by 3 bases and J by 9 bases, with 8 bases of the junction left unmatched. The CDR3 consists of 16 residues. CDR3 sequence: CASSFPVLAGGTEQFF. The CDR3 DNA reads as TGTGCCAGCAGCTTCCCAGTACTAGCGGGAGGGACTGAGCAGTTCTTC.

V and J are TRBV5-4 and TRBJ2-1; weak D call: TRBD2 (5 bases). CDR3 size: 14 residues. Trimming cost V 1 base and J 5 bases, with 10 bases left between them. In germline, CDR1 is SGHNT, CDR2 YYREEE (reference sequence). CDR3 nucleotide sequence: TGTGCCAGCAGCTTGACAGCGGCAGACAATGAGCAGTTCTTC. Protein product: CASSLTAADNEQFF.

The chain is built from TRBV7-2 and TRBJ1-2; D is uncertain. This CDR3 region has 13 residues. CDR1 and CDR2 (germline): SGHTA, FQGNSA. Deletions cut 2 bases from V and 1 base from J, with 5 bases between. The CDR3 region has the DNA TGTGCCAGCAGCTTAACGTTTAACTATGGCTACACCTTC. It codes for CASSLTFNYGYTF.

The chain joins TRBV7-2 to TRBJ2-2, with no clear D. V gave up 3 bases and J gave up 4 bases, with 15 bases separating them. CDR3 size: 16 residues. The germline V gene encodes CDR1 SGHTA and CDR2 FQGNSA. CDR3 residues: CASSFYPISLTGELFF. The CDR3 DNA reads TGTGCCAGCAGCTTCTATCCGATAAGCCTCACCGGGGAGCTGTTTTTT.

V usage is TRBV6-1 and J usage is TRBJ2-7, with D perhaps matching TRBD1 (5 bases). This CDR3 comprises 14 residues. V gave up 7 bases and J gave up 2 bases, with 15 bases separating them. CDR1 and CDR2 from the germline V gene are MNHNS and SASEGT. The CDR3 loop reads CASIERTWAYEQYF. The CDR3 nucleotides read TGTGCCAGCATTGAGAGGACATGGGCCTACGAGCAGTACTTC.

This chain links TRBV6-1 with TRBJ1-2; 11 bases align to TRBD1. Germline V CDR1 and CDR2: MNHNS, SASEGT. V gave up 4 bases and J gave up 7 bases; unmatched junction bases: 8. The CDR3 length is 15 residues. CDR3 amino acids: CASSGWTGGAGGYTF. In DNA, the CDR3 is TGTGCCAGCAGTGGTTGGACAGGGGGCGCGGGTGGCTACACCTTC.

The chain is built from TRBV6-4 and TRBJ1-1, with D tentatively TRBD1 (5 bases). Per germline, CDR1 MRHNA and CDR2 SNTAGT. The CDR3 is 13 amino acids. V lost 6 bases, J lost 3 bases, and 11 bases lay in between. The CDR3 spells CASSQGRDTEAFF. The CDR3 DNA is TGTGCCAGCAGCCAGGGACGGGACACTGAAGCTTTCTTT.

This sequence joins TRBV29-1 and TRBJ2-7; D is tentatively TRBD1 or TRBD2 (5 bases each). Trimming cost V 4 bases and J 5 bases, with 12 bases left between them. The CDR3 covers 12 residues. Germline lookup yields CDR1 SQVTM and CDR2 ANQGSEA. In DNA, the CDR3 is TGCAGCGTTGGAGGGGTTATTGACGAGCAGTACTTC. It yields the protein CSVGGVIDEQYF.

The chain links TRBV5-6 to TRBJ1-2; no reliable D call. The germline V gene encodes CDR1 SGHDT and CDR2 YYEEEE. The CDR3 is made up of 15 amino acids. Trimming left V 4 bases short and J 7 bases short, with 20 bases between. This CDR3 is CASSGQVWSRGGYTF. The CDR3 nucleotides read TGTGCCAGCAGCGGCCAGGTTTGGTCCCGCGGTGGCTACACCTTC.